The present TCR beta chain was sequenced within a study of blood T cell repertoires in COVID-19 (TCRdb year 2020). Study-wide context: Collaborator samples came from the United States, Italy and Spain and covered acute and convalescent phases of COVID-19. Subjects who had been exposed to COVID-19, were actively infected with it, or had recovered from it provided the deeply sampled blood TCRbeta repertoires that made up the dataset. The repertoires were made available in a free public database intended to serve as a resource for research on the immune response to SARS-CoV-2. Samples were obtained from the ongoing ImmuneRACE study (first 160 participants) and from 1,200 or so subjects provided by 6 global collaborators. Where available, HLA class I and class II types were taken from metadata supplied by the sample provider and were not determined by assay-based typing. A de-identified subject ID, COVID-19 status, age in years and sex were almost always included in the sample metadata. The material from the prospective study consisted of cDNA or gDNA derived from T cells, B-cell-depleted T cells, or PBMCs.

A word on this clone: Its antigen specificity is not known. No base quality information exists; no much larger clone differs at one position.

The research as a whole found: Clinical and demographic metadata were provided uncurated, with the amount varying by source and participant.

The junction carries 10 bases between V and J, which are trimmed by 7 bases and 0 bases respectively. The germline V gene gives CDR1 as SQVTM and CDR2 as ANQGSEA. The CDR3 goes from the cysteine to the phenylalanine over 13 residues. Only the CDR3 part of the read is kept: 39 bases, read in frame from the first base. TCRbeta CDR3 regions were amplified from genomic DNA using the immunoSEQ Assay, a bias-controlled multiplex PCR. In the authors' own workflow: The number of nucleated cells in each sample was estimated from the amplification of reference gene primers within the assay. To quantify the absolute abundance of each unique TCRbeta CDR3 rearrangement, sequence reads were collapsed and filtered. For each sample, productive Simpson clonality was calculated as the square root of Simpson's diversity index over productive rearrangements. Held by TCRdb, this immuneACCESS table contains in-frame sequences only and omits some clones. Under half of the omission traces to an unresolved V gene where checked; the cause of the rest is unknown. D and trimming come from the DNA, and the V and J calls and clone size come from that table. The sample table contains fewer than 90,000 clones; only one count was recorded for roughly 96% of them. Together, the top ten hold approximately 4.2% of the sample.

The collaborating institutions used their own protocols to collect whole blood in K2EDTA tubes. For TCRbeta analysis, collaborators shipped samples as frozen whole blood, isolated PBMCs, or DNA extracted from either of those sample types. This TCR was recovered from a human donor with active COVID-19. The donor label of this sample is uncertain. What was sequenced was peripheral blood. The chain uses TRBV29-1 and TRBJ2-1; tentative D gene TRBD2, with 6 bases matching. The DNA reads as follows: TGCAGCGCCGGAGGGAGCTCCTACAATGAGCAGTTCTTC. Translated, it reads CSAGGSSYNEQFF.